This is a list of T cell receptor beta chains from one sample in a study of T cell responses to AZD1222 COVID-19 vaccine. Generated by immunoSEQ multiplex PCR, the TCRdb table keeps only in-frame clones and is missing some. The sample yields 99,000 or so clones, more than 75% seen once. The starting material was peripheral blood, obtained 28 days after the second dose of the MenACWY control vaccine. Every receptor here comes from an adult who received the MenACWY meningococcal vaccine as a control. CDR3s include the opening cysteine and the closing phenylalanine or tryptophan. A D gene is named only where the DNA matches it firmly. Size tells how often a clone was seen (once, few, many) or the class of an expanded clone, and some rows leave it out.

D	J	length	size	V	CDR3	DNA
TRBD1	TRBJ2-1	13	-	TRBV18	CASFPGQGNEQFF	TGTGCCAGCTTCCCGGGACAGGGGAATGAGCAGTTCTTC
TRBD2	TRBJ2-5	15	once	TRBV9	CASSAGAGVQETQYF	TGTGCCAGCAGCGCGGGAGCGGGGGTCCAAGAGACCCAGTACTTC
TRBD2	TRBJ2-4	18	-	TRBV19	CASSLGTSGDGSKNIQYF	TGTGCCAGTAGTCTTGGGACTAGCGGGGACGGGTCCAAAAACATTCAGTACTTC
TRBD1	TRBJ1-6	15	-	TRBV5-1	CASSLTGTPPSPLHF	TGCGCCAGCAGCCTGACAGGGACCCCTCCTTCACCCCTCCACTTT
-	TRBJ1-1	15	-	TRBV19	CASRETHNGNTEAFF	TGTGCCAGTAGGGAGACCCATAATGGGAACACTGAAGCTTTCTTT
-	TRBJ2-1	16	once	TRBV6-2/TRBV6-3	CASSPRMRGSYNEQFF	TGTGCCAGCAGCCCTAGAATGAGGGGGAGTTACAATGAGCAGTTCTTC
-	TRBJ2-2	14	-	TRBV11-2	CASSLPLHTGELFF	TGTGCCAGCAGCTTGCCCTTACACACCGGGGAGCTGTTTTTT
-	TRBJ1-4	14	-	TRBV5-1	CASRKESTNEKLFF	TGCGCCAGCAGAAAGGAATCAACTAATGAAAAACTGTTTTTT
-	TRBJ1-2	14	-	TRBV19	CASNPGGSARGYTF	TGTGCCAGTAACCCGGGAGGGTCAGCGAGGGGCTACACCTTC
-	TRBJ1-1	13	once	TRBV6-5	CASRNRANTEAFF	TGTGCCAGCAGAAACAGGGCGAACACTGAAGCTTTCTTT
-	TRBJ1-5	13	-	TRBV6-2/TRBV6-3	CASSYDRGRAQHF	TGTGCCAGCAGTTACGATCGGGGGAGGGCCCAGCATTTT
-	TRBJ1-1	14	few	TRBV3-1/TRBV3-2	CASSHEDRYTEAFF	TGTGCCAGCAGCCACGAAGACAGGTACACTGAAGCTTTCTTT
-	TRBJ1-3	14	-	TRBV28	CASSPPPVVGTIYF	TGTGCCAGCAGTCCTCCCCCGGTGGTAGGCACCATATATTTT
-	TRBJ2-3	15	once	TRBV5-1	CASTRGPGRTDTQYF	TGCGCCAGCACCCGGGGACCGGGCCGCACAGATACGCAGTATTTT
TRBD1	TRBJ1-4	15	-	TRBV28	CASRRRDRSTEKLFF	TGTGCCAGCAGGAGGAGGGACAGGTCTACTGAAAAACTGTTTTTT
-	TRBJ2-3	16	-	TRBV5-1	CASSLNRDRRTDTQYF	TGCGCCAGCAGCTTAAACAGGGATCGAAGGACAGATACGCAGTATTTT
-	TRBJ2-3	16	few	TRBV4-2	CASSPEPGKAADTQYF	TGTGCCAGCAGCCCCGAACCGGGAAAAGCTGCAGATACGCAGTATTTT
TRBD1	TRBJ1-5	16	-	TRBV4-1	CASSQQGVTSNQPQHF	TGCGCCAGCAGCCAGCAGGGGGTGACCAGCAATCAGCCCCAGCATTTT
-	TRBJ1-1	14	-	TRBV7-2	CASSLGRGLTEAFF	TGTGCCAGCAGCTTAGGTAGGGGCCTGACTGAAGCTTTCTTT
-	TRBJ2-7	13	-	TRBV5-1	CASSLGAGYEQYF	TGCGCCAGCAGCCTGGGGGCAGGGTACGAGCAGTACTTC
TRBD1	TRBJ1-2	13	-	TRBV5-5	CASSRRGLEGYTF	TGTGCCAGCAGTCGTAGGGGGCTGGAGGGCTACACCTTC
-	TRBJ1-4	13	-	TRBV5-1	CASSFSGDEKLFF	TGCGCCAGCAGCTTTTCAGGTGATGAAAAACTGTTTTTT
-	TRBJ1-1	13	-	TRBV6-5	CASRQTQNTEAFF	TGTGCCAGCAGACAGACCCAGAACACTGAAGCTTTCTTT
TRBD1	TRBJ2-5	14	-	TRBV5-1	CASSLEGAAETQYF	TGCGCCAGCAGCTTGGAGGGGGCTGCAGAGACCCAGTACTTC
-	TRBJ2-7	14	-	TRBV7-9	CASSPRAFSYEQYF	TGTGCCAGCAGCCCTCGGGCCTTCTCCTACGAGCAGTACTTC
-	TRBJ1-3	16	few	TRBV9	CASSVGDALTGNTIYF	TGTGCCAGCAGCGTAGGCGATGCTCTCACTGGAAACACCATATATTTT
TRBD2	TRBJ2-1	15	-	TRBV11-2	CASSLVRGGYNEQFF	TGTGCCAGCAGCTTAGTGCGGGGGGGCTACAATGAGCAGTTCTTC
TRBD2	TRBJ2-7	16	once	TRBV6-2/TRBV6-3	CASSYVSGLADYEQYF	TGTGCCAGCAGTTACGTTTCGGGACTAGCGGACTACGAGCAGTACTTC
TRBD2	TRBJ2-7	18	once	TRBV18	CASSRRSMNSGGSYEQYF	TGTGCCAGCTCACGACGATCGATGAATAGCGGGGGGTCCTACGAGCAGTACTTC
-	TRBJ1-1	15	-	TRBV7-6	CASSLDSGFDTEAFF	TGTGCCAGCAGCTTAGACTCGGGGTTCGACACTGAAGCTTTCTTT
-	TRBJ1-4	13	-	TRBV28	CASSRQRREKLFF	TGTGCCAGCAGCCGACAGCGTAGGGAAAAACTGTTTTTT
-	TRBJ1-1	15	-	TRBV6-5	CASSYSPKAGTEAFF	TGTGCCAGCAGTTACTCGCCCAAGGCGGGCACTGAAGCTTTCTTT
-	TRBJ1-3	16	-	TRBV5-5	CASSLGSGESGNTIYF	TGTGCCAGCAGCTTGGGGTCCGGGGAGTCCGGAAACACCATATATTTT
-	TRBJ2-7	15	-	TRBV7-6	CASSLGGGSSYEQYF	TGTGCCAGCAGCCTGGGGGGAGGATCCTCCTACGAGCAGTACTTC
-	TRBJ1-6	15	-	TRBV10-2	CASSESRGYNSPLHF	TGCGCCAGCAGTGAGTCTCGGGGGTATAATTCACCCCTCCACTTT
-	TRBJ1-5	16	-	TRBV27	CASRKTGRKLDQPQHF	TGTGCCAGCAGGAAGACGGGACGTAAGTTGGATCAGCCCCAGCATTTT
-	TRBJ1-1	13	once	TRBV12-3/TRBV12-4	CASSRAGMTEAFF	TGTGCCAGCAGTAGGGCAGGGATGACTGAAGCTTTCTTT
-	TRBJ1-5	14	-	TRBV7-2	CASSLTGITEAQHF	TGTGCCAGCAGCTTAACAGGAATTACCGAGGCCCAGCATTTT
-	TRBJ1-4	15	-	TRBV2	CASSGTVTTNEKLFF	TGTGCCAGCAGTGGCACGGTGACAACTAATGAAAAACTGTTTTTT
TRBD1	TRBJ1-6	14	-	TRBV10-3	CAIRRQGANSPLHF	TGTGCCATCAGGCGACAGGGGGCGAATTCACCCCTCCACTTT
-	TRBJ2-1	13	-	TRBV28	CASSPSSYNEQFF	TGTGCCAGCAGCCCCTCCTCCTACAATGAGCAGTTCTTC
-	TRBJ2-7	14	few	TRBV4-1	CASSPPSNLHEQYF	TGCGCCAGCAGCCCCCCTAGCAATCTCCACGAGCAGTACTTC
-	TRBJ1-1	14	-	TRBV18	CASSPFDSRDEAFF	TGTGCCAGCTCACCATTTGATTCACGGGATGAAGCTTTCTTT
-	TRBJ1-5	14	-	TRBV7-8	CASSLEGEIQPQHF	TGTGCCAGCAGCTTAGAGGGGGAGATTCAGCCCCAGCATTTT
-	TRBJ2-7	17	once	TRBV21-1	CASSKVGGDYRSYEQYF	TGTGCCAGCAGCAAAGTCGGGGGGGACTACAGGTCCTACGAGCAGTACTTC
TRBD1	TRBJ1-5	15	-	TRBV19	CASIPGGTGNQPQHF	TGTGCCAGTATCCCAGGCGGGACAGGGAATCAGCCCCAGCATTTT
-	TRBJ2-2	15	-	TRBV4-1	CASSPSTGRAGELFF	TGCGCCAGCAGCCCTTCGACAGGGAGGGCCGGGGAGCTGTTTTTT
-	TRBJ1-1	13	-	TRBV28	CASSFRRNTEAFF	TGTGCCAGCAGTTTTCGTCGGAACACTGAAGCTTTCTTT
TRBD1	TRBJ1-2	12	-	TRBV19	CASSMTGVGYTF	TGTGCCAGTAGTATGACAGGGGTCGGCTACACCTTC
TRBD2	TRBJ2-7	14	-	TRBV30	CAGNKRGWPYEQYF	TGTGCCGGGAACAAGCGGGGGTGGCCCTACGAGCAGTACTTC
TRBD1	TRBJ1-1	15	-	TRBV6-5	CASRTGGLLNAEAFF	TGTGCCAGCAGGACAGGGGGCCTCCTCAACGCTGAAGCTTTCTTT
TRBD1	TRBJ2-1	14	once	TRBV9	CASNRDRGDNEQFF	TGTGCCAGCAACCGGGACAGGGGGGACAATGAGCAGTTCTTC
-	TRBJ2-1	16	-	TRBV24-1	CATSDVEISSYNEQFF	TGTGCCACCAGTGATGTGGAGATTAGCTCCTACAATGAGCAGTTCTTC
-	TRBJ1-5	17	-	TRBV4-1	CASSQDGGSRSNQPQHF	TGCGCCAGCAGCCAAGATGGAGGCAGTCGTAGCAATCAGCCCCAGCATTTT
TRBD1	TRBJ2-1	16	-	TRBV10-1	CASSEPQGAGYNEQFF	TGCGCCAGCAGTGAACCGCAGGGGGCTGGCTACAATGAGCAGTTCTTC
TRBD1	TRBJ1-2	17	-	TRBV5-8	CASSPRQRQGQVSAGSF	TGTGCCAGCAGCCCCCGCCAGAGACAGGGTCAAGTGTCAGCGGGATCCTTC
TRBD1	TRBJ1-5	17	-	TRBV28	CASRRQGARVGNQPQHF	TGTGCCAGCAGGCGACAGGGGGCCAGGGTCGGCAATCAGCCCCAGCATTTT
-	TRBJ2-3	16	-	TRBV5-1	CASSLEGGGAMDTQYF	TGCGCCAGCAGCTTGGAGGGGGGCGGAGCGATGGATACGCAGTATTTT
-	TRBJ1-3	16	-	TRBV7-6	CASSPGGVGAGNTIYF	TGTGCCAGCAGCCCCGGTGGCGTCGGCGCTGGAAACACCATATATTTT